Each of the 24 T cell receptor beta chains below was sequenced from the same sample in a study of cytomegalovirus exposure and HLA in healthy donors. PCR employed 60 Vbeta and 13 Jbeta primers. The method was immunoSEQ multiplex PCR; TCRdb's version includes in-frame clones alone and lacks a portion of them. Reported are about 110,000 clones; the ten largest clones contain approximately 0.6%. Sequenced sample: PBMCs. These receptors were taken from a man aged 50 to 59 in good health and CMV-seronegative.

The J gene is TRBJ1-4, the V gene TRBV5-8; 8 bases are shared with TRBD1. From germline, CDR1 is SGHTS and CDR2 YDEGEE. V was pared by 3 bases and J by 7 bases, with 8 bases of the junction left unmatched. The CDR3 loop spans 15 amino acids. In nucleotides, the CDR3 is TGTGCCAGCAGCTGGGGACAGGTTGGGACTGAAAAACTGTTTTTT. Amino acid sequence: CASSWGQVGTEKLFF.

The chain uses TRBV7-2 and TRBJ1-3; 9 bases align to TRBD1. J was trimmed by 2 bases and V by 5 bases; bases with no gene match: 4. The CDR3 length is 15 residues. Germline-derived CDR1 and CDR2 are SGHTA and FQGNSA. Here the CDR3 reads CASSKQGAAGNTIYF. The CDR3, as DNA: TGTGCCAGCAGCAAACAGGGGGCGGCTGGAAACACCATATATTTT.

V and J are TRBV5-1 and TRBJ1-1, with 11 positions matching TRBD1. V lost 5 bases, J lost 4 bases, and 4 bases stayed unmatched. Looked up from germline, CDR1 is SGHRS and CDR2 is YFSETQ. This CDR3 spans 14 amino acids. CDR3 in DNA: TGCGCCAGCAGAGGACAGGGGGCTAGCACTGAAGCTTTCTTT. This gives the protein CASRGQGASTEAFF.

The V gene is TRBV29-1, the J gene TRBJ2-7, with 9 bases identical to TRBD1. CDR1 SQVTM and CDR2 ANQGSEA come from the germline V gene. V gave up 4 bases and J gave up 6 bases; unmatched junction bases: 7. CDR3 length: 13 residues. The CDR3 region is CSVGTGEAGEQYF. DNA for the CDR3: TGCAGCGTTGGGACAGGGGAGGCGGGCGAGCAGTACTTC.

The CDR3: CASSFGFTETQYF. DNA of the CDR3: TGTGCCAGCAGCTTCGGGTTTACGGAGACCCAGTACTTC. The gene calls are TRBV11-2 and TRBJ2-5; D gene unclear. Germline-derived CDR1 and CDR2 are SGHAT and FQNNGV. The V gene lost 3 bases and the J gene lost 5 bases, with 10 bases spanning the gap. The CDR3 is 13 amino acids. Full variable domain (outside the CDR3, taken from reference TRBV11-2 and TRBJ2-5): EAGVAQSPRYKIIEKRQSVAFWCNPISGHATLYWYQQILGQGPKLLIQFQNNGVVDDSQLPKDRFSAERLKGVDSTLKIQPAKLEDSAVYLCASSFGFTETQYFGPGTRLLVL.

The chain employs TRBV5-1 and TRBJ2-4, with 10 nucleotides matching TRBD1. The CDR3 runs to 17 residues. Per germline, CDR1 SGHRS and CDR2 YFSETQ. V lost 0 bases to trimming and J lost 7 bases; unmatched junction nucleotides: 10. The CDR3 sequence: CASSLGPATGGLNIQYF. For the CDR3, the DNA is TGCGCCAGCAGCTTGGGGCCCGCGACAGGGGGCCTGAACATTCAGTACTTC.

The rearrangement uses TRBV7-3 and TRBJ2-2; D gene ambiguous. Germline V CDR1 and CDR2: SGHTA, FQGTGA. V was pared by 1 base and J by 6 bases, with 9 bases between. This CDR3 has 14 amino acids. The CDR3 DNA is TGTGCCAGCAGCTTAAATTATGTCGCCGGGGAGCTGTTTTTT. This codes for CASSLNYVAGELFF.

This sequence joins TRBV11-3 and TRBJ1-3; D is possibly TRBD1 (6 bases). This CDR3 is 13 amino acids long. CDR1 and CDR2 from the germline V gene are SGHNT and YENEEA. Trimming shortened V by 5 bases and J by 4 bases, and 9 bases separated the two germline ends. Here the CDR3 reads CASSQGLGNTIYF. The CDR3 nucleotides read TGTGCCAGCAGCCAGGGGTTGGGAAACACCATATATTTT. The full variable domain, completed using reference TRBV11-3 and TRBJ1-3, is EAGVVQSPRYKIIEKKQPVAFWCNPISGHNTLYWYLQNLGQGPELLIRYENEEAVDDSQLPKDRFSAERLKGVDSTLKIQPAELGDSAVYLCASSQGLGNTIYFGEGSWLTVV.

The rearrangement uses TRBV11-2 and TRBJ1-6; unclear D gene. The V gene's germline CDR1 is SGHAT and CDR2 FQNNGV. The V gene lost 1 base and the J gene lost 2 bases, with 6 bases spanning the gap. CDR3 length equals 15 residues. The CDR3 bases are TGTGCCAGCAGCTTAGGCAGGACCTATAATTCACCCCTCCACTTT. It is translated as CASSLGRTYNSPLHF.

The CDR3 sequence: CAWSRQDEKLFF. CDR3 coding DNA: TGTGCCTGGAGTAGACAGGATGAAAAACTGTTTTTT. The chain combines TRBV30 with TRBJ1-4; maybe TRBD1 (6 bases). CDR1 and CDR2 from the germline V gene are GTSNPN and SVGIG (reference sequence). This CDR3 has 12 residues. Trimming removed 2 bases from V and 6 bases from J, with 7 bases in between.

V gene TRBV19 combines with J gene TRBJ2-7, with 9 bases fitting TRBD2. V lost 3 bases, J lost 1 base, and 4 bases stayed unmatched. CDR1 is LNHDA and CDR2 is SQIVND in the germline V gene (reference sequence). The CDR3 runs 15 residues. The CDR3 DNA reads as TGTGCCAGTAGTATTCAGGGACTAGCATCCTACGAGCAGTACTTC. Residues: CASSIQGLASYEQYF. The entire variable domain, with the rest obtained from reference TRBV19 and TRBJ2-7, is as follows: DGGITQSPKYLFRKEGQNVTLSCEQNLNHDAMYWYRQDPGQGLRLIYYSQIVNDFQKGDIAEGYSVSREKKESFPLTVTSAQKNPTAFYLCASSIQGLASYEQYFGPGTRLTVT.

This chain joins TRBV19 and TRBJ1-2, with D unclear. Germline-derived CDR1 and CDR2 are LNHDA and SQIVND (reference sequence). Trimming took 0 bases from V and 6 from J, leaving 8 bases between them. This CDR3 has 13 amino acids. CDR3 in DNA: TGTGCCAGTAGTATAGATAGACTGAATGGCTACACCTTC. It translates to CASSIDRLNGYTF.

The chain employs TRBV4-1 and TRBJ1-6; D gene ambiguous. CDR3 length: 14 amino acids. Germline V CDR1 and CDR2: MGHRA, YSYEKL. Trimming removed 3 bases from V and 9 bases from J, with 12 bases in between. CDR3 protein: CASSQVPLFSPLHF. CDR3 coding DNA: TGCGCCAGCAGCCAGGTACCACTCTTTTCACCCCTCCACTTT.

The J gene is TRBJ1-2, the V gene TRBV5-5; D gene unclear. The V end lost 4 bases, the J end lost 4 bases, and 11 bases lay between the germline ends. This CDR3 has 13 residues. Per germline, CDR1 SGHKS and CDR2 YYEKEE (reference sequence). The CDR3 DNA sequence: TGTGCCAGCAGCCCCACCGAGGCCTATGGCTACACCTTC. Protein product: CASSPTEAYGYTF.

V gene TRBV7-8 combines with J gene TRBJ2-1, with TRBD2 matching 8 bases. V was pared by 2 bases and J by 0 bases, with 15 bases of the junction left unmatched. The CDR3 is made up of 20 amino acids. The germline CDR1 and CDR2 sequences are SGHVS and FQNEAQ. CDR3 loop: CASSLWFGGGPNSSYNEQFF. The CDR3 nucleotides read TGTGCCAGCAGCTTATGGTTCGGCGGGGGGCCCAATAGCTCCTACAATGAGCAGTTCTTC.

The chain combines TRBV6-1 with TRBJ2-7; TRBD1 matches at 7 bases. V was clipped by 10 bases and J by 1 base; unmatched bases: 10. The CDR3 is made up of 14 amino acids. Germline V CDR1 and CDR2: MNHNS, SASEGT. CDR3 sequence reads: CATTDRIISYEQYF. CDR3 nucleotide sequence: TGTGCCACCACGGACAGGATCATTTCCTACGAGCAGTACTTC.

The CDR3: CASSLGVSGTEAFF. As DNA, the CDR3 is TGTGCCAGCAGCTTGGGGGTCTCGGGCACTGAAGCTTTCTTT. The rearrangement links TRBV5-8 to TRBJ1-1, with D hard to call. Germline V gene sequence: CDR1 SGHTS, CDR2 YDEGEE. Deletions cut 0 bases from V and 4 bases from J, with 10 bases between. The CDR3 is 14 amino acids.

Concerning this clone itself: The junction departs from the called germline gene at one end, perhaps through a read error. The chain couples TRBV30 to TRBJ2-2; TRBD1 agrees at 7 bases. Germline V gene lookup returns CDR1 GTSNPN and CDR2 SVGIG (reference sequence). The CDR3 is 14 residues long. For the CDR3, the DNA is TGTGTCTCAAGGGGGCAACTCAACATCGGGGAGCTGTTTTTT. This translates into CVSRGQLNIGELFF.

The CDR3 spells CASPGENNEQFF. In nucleotides, the CDR3 is TGTGCCAGCCCAGGTGAGAACAATGAGCAGTTCTTC. The V call is TRBV11-2, the J call TRBJ2-1; D is uncertain. Germline values: CDR1 SGHAT, CDR2 FQNNGV. V was cut by 8 bases and J by 5 bases, with 10 bases left in between. The CDR3 spans 12 residues. The variable domain in full, completed from reference TRBV11-2 and TRBJ2-1, reads EAGVAQSPRYKIIEKRQSVAFWCNPISGHATLYWYQQILGQGPKLLIQFQNNGVVDDSQLPKDRFSAERLKGVDSTLKIQPAKLEDSAVYLCASPGENNEQFFGPGTRLTVL.

This sequence joins TRBV11-3 and TRBJ2-7, with D tentatively TRBD1 (6 bases). CDR1 is SGHNT and CDR2 is YENEEA in the germline V gene. CDR3 length: 14 amino acids. V was trimmed by 5 bases and J by 2 bases, leaving 13 bases between them. The CDR3, as DNA: TGTGCCAGCAGCGCCCGGACAGTCCCCTACGAGCAGTACTTC. Protein product: CASSARTVPYEQYF. The full variable domain, completed using reference TRBV11-3 and TRBJ2-7, is EAGVVQSPRYKIIEKKQPVAFWCNPISGHNTLYWYLQNLGQGPELLIRYENEEAVDDSQLPKDRFSAERLKGVDSTLKIQPAELGDSAVYLCASSARTVPYEQYFGPGTRLTVT.

V gene TRBV27 combines with J gene TRBJ2-4; a possible D gene is TRBD1 (5 bases). This CDR3 comprises 13 residues. CDR1 is MNHEY and CDR2 is SMNVEV in the germline V gene (reference sequence). V gave up 4 bases and J gave up 8 bases, with 12 bases separating them. CDR3 sequence (DNA): TGTGCCAGCAGTTCGCAGGGTTTGGACATTCAGTACTTC. It codes for CASSSQGLDIQYF.

The J gene is TRBJ2-1, the V gene TRBV7-2, with 7 bases that match TRBD2. Looked up from germline, CDR1 is SGHTA and CDR2 is FQGNSA. The CDR3 spans 15 residues. Trimming at V came to 5 bases and at J to 6 bases, leaving 10 bases not matched to a gene. This chain's CDR3 is CASSPRDYYPNEQFF. The DNA for the CDR3 is TGTGCCAGCAGCCCCCGGGACTACTATCCCAATGAGCAGTTCTTC.

The chain has TRBV7-3 and TRBJ2-5; D may be TRBD2 (5 bases). Germline loops: CDR1 SGHTA, CDR2 FQGTGA. Trimming removed 5 bases from V and 4 bases from J, with 17 bases in between. The CDR3 extends over 15 amino acids. CDR3 in amino acids: CASSHRGGSAETQYF. CDR3 DNA: TGTGCCAGCAGCCATCGAGGTGGGAGTGCAGAGACCCAGTACTTC.

The chain has TRBV7-3 and TRBJ2-1, with 9 bases matching TRBD2. V dropped 4 bases and J dropped 4; count of bases not matched to a gene: 11. Per germline, CDR1 SGHTA and CDR2 FQGTGA. The CDR3 length is 17 residues. The DNA for the CDR3 is TGTGCCAGCAGCTCCCGAGGTGATGCGGGAGGGTACAATGAGCAGTTCTTC. It codes for CASSSRGDAGGYNEQFF.